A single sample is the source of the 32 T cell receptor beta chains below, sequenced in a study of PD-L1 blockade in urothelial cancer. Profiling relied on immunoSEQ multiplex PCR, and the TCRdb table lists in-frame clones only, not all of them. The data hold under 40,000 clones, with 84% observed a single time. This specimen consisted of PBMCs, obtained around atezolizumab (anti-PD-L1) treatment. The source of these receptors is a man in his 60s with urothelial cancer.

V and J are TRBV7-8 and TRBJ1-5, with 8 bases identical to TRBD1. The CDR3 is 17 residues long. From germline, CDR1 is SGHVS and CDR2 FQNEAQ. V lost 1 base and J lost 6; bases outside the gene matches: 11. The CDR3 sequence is CASSLGGGRGRGQPQHF. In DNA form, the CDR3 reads TGTGCCAGCAGCTTAGGAGGTGGCAGGGGGCGCGGTCAGCCCCAGCATTTT.

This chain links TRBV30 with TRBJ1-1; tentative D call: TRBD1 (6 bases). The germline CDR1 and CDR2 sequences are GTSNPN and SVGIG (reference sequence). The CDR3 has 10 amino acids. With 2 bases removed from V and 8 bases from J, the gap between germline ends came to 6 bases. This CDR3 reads CAWSRGEAFF. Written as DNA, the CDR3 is TGTGCCTGGAGTAGGGGGGAAGCTTTCTTT.

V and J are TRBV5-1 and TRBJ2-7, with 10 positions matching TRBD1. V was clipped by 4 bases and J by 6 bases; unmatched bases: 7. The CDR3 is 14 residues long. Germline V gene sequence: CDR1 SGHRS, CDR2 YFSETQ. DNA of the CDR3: TGCGCCAGCAGCGCTACCGGGACAGGGGCCGAGCAGTACTTC. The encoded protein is CASSATGTGAEQYF.

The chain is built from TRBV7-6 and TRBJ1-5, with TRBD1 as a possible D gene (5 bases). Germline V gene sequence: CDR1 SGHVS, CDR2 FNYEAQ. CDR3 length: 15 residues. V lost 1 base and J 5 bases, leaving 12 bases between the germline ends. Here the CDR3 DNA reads TGTGCCAGCAGCTTAGTTCAGGGATGGGATCAGCCCCAGCATTTT. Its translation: CASSLVQGWDQPQHF.

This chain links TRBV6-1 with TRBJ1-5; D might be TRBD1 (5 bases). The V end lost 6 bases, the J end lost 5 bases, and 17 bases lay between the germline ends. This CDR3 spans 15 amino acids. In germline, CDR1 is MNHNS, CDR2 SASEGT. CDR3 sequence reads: CASRPPGVLHQPQHF. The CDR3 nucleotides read TGTGCCAGCAGACCCCCGGGGGTCCTCCATCAGCCCCAGCATTTT.

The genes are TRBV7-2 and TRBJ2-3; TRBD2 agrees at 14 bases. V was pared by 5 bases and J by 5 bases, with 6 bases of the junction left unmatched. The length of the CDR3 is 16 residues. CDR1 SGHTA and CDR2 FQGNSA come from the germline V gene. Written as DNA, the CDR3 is TGTGCCAGCAGCCCCGTCGGACTAGCGGGGGGAGATACGCAGTATTTT. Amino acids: CASSPVGLAGGDTQYF.

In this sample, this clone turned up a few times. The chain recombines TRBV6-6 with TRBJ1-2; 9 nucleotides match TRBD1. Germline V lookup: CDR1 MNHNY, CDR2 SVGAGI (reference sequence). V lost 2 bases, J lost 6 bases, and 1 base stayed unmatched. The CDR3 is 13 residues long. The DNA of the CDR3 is TGTGCCAGCAGTTACCGACAGGGGGATGGCTACACCTTC. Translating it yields CASSYRQGDGYTF.

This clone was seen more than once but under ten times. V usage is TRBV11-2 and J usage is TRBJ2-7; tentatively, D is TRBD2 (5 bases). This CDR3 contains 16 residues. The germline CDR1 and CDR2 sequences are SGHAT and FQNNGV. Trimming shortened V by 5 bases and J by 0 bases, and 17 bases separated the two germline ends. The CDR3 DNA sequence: TGTGCCAGCAGCCCCCTCGCGGGCTCCAGCTCCTACGAGCAGTACTTC. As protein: CASSPLAGSSSYEQYF.

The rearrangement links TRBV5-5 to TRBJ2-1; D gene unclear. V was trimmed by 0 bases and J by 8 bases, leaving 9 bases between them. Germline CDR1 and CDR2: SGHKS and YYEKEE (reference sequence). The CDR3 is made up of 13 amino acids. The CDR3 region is CASSLDIKHEQFF. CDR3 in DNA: TGTGCCAGCAGCTTGGATATCAAGCATGAGCAGTTCTTC.

CDR3: CASSLGGARGNTIYF. The CDR3 nucleotides are TGTGCCAGCAGCTTAGGGGGGGCTCGCGGAAACACCATATATTTT. The V gene is TRBV13, the J gene TRBJ1-3, with D perhaps matching TRBD1 (6 bases). Germline CDR1 is PRHDT and CDR2 is FYEKMQ (reference sequence). The CDR3 contains 15 residues. Trimming took off 0 bases at V and 4 bases at J, with 10 bases between the two ends.

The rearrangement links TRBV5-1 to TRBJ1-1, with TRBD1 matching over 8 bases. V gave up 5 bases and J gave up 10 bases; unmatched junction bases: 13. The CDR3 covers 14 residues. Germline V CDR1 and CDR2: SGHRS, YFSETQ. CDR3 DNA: TGCGCCAGCAGGGACAACGGACAGGGTTTGAGAGCTTTCTTT. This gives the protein CASRDNGQGLRAFF.

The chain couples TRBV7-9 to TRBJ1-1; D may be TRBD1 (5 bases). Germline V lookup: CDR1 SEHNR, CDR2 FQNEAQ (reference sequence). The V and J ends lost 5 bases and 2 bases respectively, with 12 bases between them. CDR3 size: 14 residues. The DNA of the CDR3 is TGTGCCAGCAGCCCGCTGACAGAAAACACTGAAGCTTTCTTT. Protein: CASSPLTENTEAFF.

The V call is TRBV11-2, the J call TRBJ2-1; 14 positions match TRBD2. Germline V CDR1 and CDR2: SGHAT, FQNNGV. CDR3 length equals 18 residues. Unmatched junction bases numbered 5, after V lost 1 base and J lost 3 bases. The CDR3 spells CASSLVGLAGGLYNEQFF. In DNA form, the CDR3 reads TGTGCCAGCAGCTTAGTCGGACTAGCGGGAGGCCTCTACAATGAGCAGTTCTTC.

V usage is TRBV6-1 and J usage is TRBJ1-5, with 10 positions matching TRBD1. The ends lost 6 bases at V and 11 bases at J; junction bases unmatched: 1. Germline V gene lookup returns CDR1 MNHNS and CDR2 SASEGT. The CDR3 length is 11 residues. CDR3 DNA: TGTGCCAGCAGGGACAGGGGGGCCCAGCATTTT. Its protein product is CASRDRGAQHF.

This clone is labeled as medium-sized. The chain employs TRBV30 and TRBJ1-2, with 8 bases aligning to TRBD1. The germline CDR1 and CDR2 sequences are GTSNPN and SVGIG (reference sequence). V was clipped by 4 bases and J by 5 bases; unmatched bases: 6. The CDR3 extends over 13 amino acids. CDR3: CAWKQGGFYGYTF. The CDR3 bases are TGTGCCTGGAAACAGGGGGGCTTTTATGGCTACACCTTC. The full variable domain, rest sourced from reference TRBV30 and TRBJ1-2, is SQTIHQWPATLVQPVGSPLSLECTVEGTSNPNLYWYRQAAGRGLQLLFYSVGIGQISSEVPQNLSASRPQDRQFILSSKKLLLSDSGFYLCAWKQGGFYGYTFGSGTRLTVV.

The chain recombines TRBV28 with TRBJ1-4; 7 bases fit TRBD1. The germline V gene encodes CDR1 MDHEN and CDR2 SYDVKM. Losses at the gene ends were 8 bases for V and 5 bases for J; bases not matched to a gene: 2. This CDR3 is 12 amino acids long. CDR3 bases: TGTGCCAGCGCCAGGGGGAATGAAAAACTGTTTTTT. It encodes CASARGNEKLFF.

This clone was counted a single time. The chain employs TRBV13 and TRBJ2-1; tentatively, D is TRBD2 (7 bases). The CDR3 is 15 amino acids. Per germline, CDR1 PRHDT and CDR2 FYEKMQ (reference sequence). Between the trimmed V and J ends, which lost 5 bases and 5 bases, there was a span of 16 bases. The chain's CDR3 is CASSRGGPGHNEQFF. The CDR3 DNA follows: TGTGCCAGCAGCCGCGGGGGCCCGGGTCACAATGAGCAGTTCTTC.

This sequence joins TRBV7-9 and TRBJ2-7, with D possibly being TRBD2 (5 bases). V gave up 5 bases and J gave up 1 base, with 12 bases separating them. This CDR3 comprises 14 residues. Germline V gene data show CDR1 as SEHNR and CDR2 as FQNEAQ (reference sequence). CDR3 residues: CASSDGLQSYEQYF. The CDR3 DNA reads TGTGCCAGCAGCGACGGACTTCAATCCTACGAGCAGTACTTC.

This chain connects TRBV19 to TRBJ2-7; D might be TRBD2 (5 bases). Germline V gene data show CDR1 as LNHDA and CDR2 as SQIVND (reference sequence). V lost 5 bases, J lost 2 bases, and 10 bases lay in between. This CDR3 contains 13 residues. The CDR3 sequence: CASSSAGAYEQYF. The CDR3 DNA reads TGTGCCAGTAGTTCGGCGGGTGCCTACGAGCAGTACTTC.

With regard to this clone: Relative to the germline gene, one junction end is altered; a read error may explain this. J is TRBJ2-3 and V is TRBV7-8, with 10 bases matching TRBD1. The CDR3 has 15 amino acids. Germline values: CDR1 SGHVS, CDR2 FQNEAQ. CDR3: CASSPPFLLQDRGDF. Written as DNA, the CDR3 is TGTGCCAGCAGCCCCCCCTTTTTGCTCCAGGACAGGGGGGATTTT.

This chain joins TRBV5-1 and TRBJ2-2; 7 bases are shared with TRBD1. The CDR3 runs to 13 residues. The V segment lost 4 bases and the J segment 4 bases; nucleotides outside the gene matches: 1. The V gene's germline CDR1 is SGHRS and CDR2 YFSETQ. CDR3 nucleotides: TGCGCCAGCAGCGGGACAGTCACCGGGGAGCTGTTTTTT. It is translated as CASSGTVTGELFF. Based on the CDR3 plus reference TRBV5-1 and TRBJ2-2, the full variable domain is KAGVTQTPRYLIKTRGQQVTLSCSPISGHRSVSWYQQTPGQGLQFLFEYFSETQRNKGNFPGRFSGRQFSNSRSEMNVSTLELGDSALYLCASSGTVTGELFFGEGSRLTVL.

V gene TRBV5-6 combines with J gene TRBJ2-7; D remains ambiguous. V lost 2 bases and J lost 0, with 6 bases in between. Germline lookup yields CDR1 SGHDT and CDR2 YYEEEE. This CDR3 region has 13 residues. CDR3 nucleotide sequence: TGTGCCAGCAGCTTCTATGACTCCTACGAGCAGTACTTC. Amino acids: CASSFYDSYEQYF.

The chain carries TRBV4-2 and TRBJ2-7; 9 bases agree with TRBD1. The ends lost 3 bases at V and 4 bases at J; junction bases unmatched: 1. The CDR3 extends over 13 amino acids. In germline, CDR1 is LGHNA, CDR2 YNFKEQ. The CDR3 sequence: CASSQDRGYEQYF. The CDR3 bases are TGTGCCAGCAGCCAGGACAGGGGTTACGAGCAGTACTTC.

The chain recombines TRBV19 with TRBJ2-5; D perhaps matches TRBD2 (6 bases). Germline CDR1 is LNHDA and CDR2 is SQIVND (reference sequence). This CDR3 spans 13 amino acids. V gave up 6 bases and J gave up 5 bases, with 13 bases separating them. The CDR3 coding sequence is TGTGCCAGTAGCTACGGGAGAACGGAGACCCAGTACTTC. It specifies CASSYGRTETQYF. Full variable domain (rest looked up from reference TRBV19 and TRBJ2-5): DGGITQSPKYLFRKEGQNVTLSCEQNLNHDAMYWYRQDPGQGLRLIYYSQIVNDFQKGDIAEGYSVSREKKESFPLTVTSAQKNPTAFYLCASSYGRTETQYFGPGTRLLVL.

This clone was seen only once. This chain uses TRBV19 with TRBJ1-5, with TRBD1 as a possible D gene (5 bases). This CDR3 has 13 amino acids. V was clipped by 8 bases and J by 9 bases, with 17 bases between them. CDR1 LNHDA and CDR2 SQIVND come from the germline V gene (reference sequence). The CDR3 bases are TGTGCCAGTTGCCAGGGTTCTGGGCGGCCCCAGCATTTT. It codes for CASCQGSGRPQHF.

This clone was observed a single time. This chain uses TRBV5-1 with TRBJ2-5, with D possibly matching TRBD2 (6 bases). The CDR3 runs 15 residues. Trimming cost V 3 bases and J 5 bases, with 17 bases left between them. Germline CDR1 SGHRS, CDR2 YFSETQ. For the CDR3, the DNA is TGCGCCAGCAGCTCTGGGACTCCCAACCGGGAGACCCAGTACTTC. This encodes CASSSGTPNRETQYF.

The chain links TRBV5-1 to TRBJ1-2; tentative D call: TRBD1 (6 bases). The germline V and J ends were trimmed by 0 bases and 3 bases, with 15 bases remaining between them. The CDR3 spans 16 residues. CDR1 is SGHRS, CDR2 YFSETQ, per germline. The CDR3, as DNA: TGCGCCAGCAGCTTGGCCCCAGGGGTGGACGACTATGGCTACACCTTC. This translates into CASSLAPGVDDYGYTF.

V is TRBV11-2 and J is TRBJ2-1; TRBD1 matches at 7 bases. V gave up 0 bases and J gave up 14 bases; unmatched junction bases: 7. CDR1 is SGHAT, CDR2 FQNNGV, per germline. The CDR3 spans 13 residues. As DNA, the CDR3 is TGTGCCAGCAGCTTAGAAGGGACAGCCCTTAAGTTCTTC. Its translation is CASSLEGTALKFF.

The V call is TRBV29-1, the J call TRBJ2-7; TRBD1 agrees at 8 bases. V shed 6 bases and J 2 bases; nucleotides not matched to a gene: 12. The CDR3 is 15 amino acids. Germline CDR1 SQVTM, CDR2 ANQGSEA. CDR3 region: CSVAGGRTGPYEQYF. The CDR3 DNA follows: TGCAGCGTCGCGGGCGGTAGGACAGGGCCCTACGAGCAGTACTTC.

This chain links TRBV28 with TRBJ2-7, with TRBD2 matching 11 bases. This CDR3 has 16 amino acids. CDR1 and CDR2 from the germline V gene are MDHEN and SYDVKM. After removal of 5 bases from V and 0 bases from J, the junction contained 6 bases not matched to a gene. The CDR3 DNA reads TGTGCCAGCAGTAGTCTAGCGGGGGGTTTCTCCTACGAGCAGTACTTC. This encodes CASSSLAGGFSYEQYF.

CDR3 amino acids: CAISESSPRSSYEQYF. The CDR3 coding sequence is TGTGCCATCAGTGAGTCGTCCCCTAGGAGCTCCTACGAGCAGTACTTC. The V and J genes are TRBV10-3 and TRBJ2-7; the D is unclear. Trimming cost V 0 bases and J 0 bases, with 12 bases left between them. The germline CDR1 and CDR2 sequences are ENHRY and SYGVKD. The CDR3 has 16 residues.

The CDR3 is CAWSLGLAGGLDTQYF. As DNA, the CDR3 is TGTGCCTGGAGTCTGGGACTAGCGGGGGGGCTAGATACGCAGTATTTT. The chain has TRBV30 and TRBJ2-3; TRBD2 aligns across 16 bases. The J segment lost 5 bases and the V segment lost 2 bases, leaving 4 bases of the junction unmatched. CDR3 size: 16 residues. The V gene's germline CDR1 is GTSNPN and CDR2 SVGIG (reference sequence).